Listed below are T cell receptor beta chains from one sample, sequenced in a study of CD8+CD57+ T cells in acquired aplastic anemia. Using its own MiXCR run on the reads, TCRdb lists one record per CDR3 protein. Of roughly 420,000 distinct CDR3 sequences in the sample, 55% to 70% were seen once. Sequencing input: sorted CD4+, CD8+, or CD8+CD57+ T cells (not recorded which) from PBMCs. These receptors were obtained from a human donor in good health, serving as a control. CDR3s include the opening cysteine and the closing phenylalanine or tryptophan. Each record gives: D gene, clone size, V gene, J gene, CDR3 protein, CDR3 DNA. A D gene is named only where the DNA matches it firmly. Clone size is not always given. Where it is, it says once, few, many or a class for expanded clones.

TRBD1,-,TRBV2,TRBJ1-2,CASSDRDSHGYTF,TGTGCCAGCAGTGATCGGGACAGCCATGGCTACACCTTC
-,many,TRBV29-1,TRBJ2-6,CSVTAYSGANVLTF,TGCAGCGTGACGGCCTACTCTGGGGCCAACGTCCTGACTTTC
-,many,TRBV19,TRBJ1-4,CASSIMEQPNEKLFF,TGTGCCAGTAGTATTATGGAACAGCCGAATGAAAAACTGTTTTTT
TRBD1,-,TRBV7-2,TRBJ1-5,CASSLAGQGSYEQHF,TGTGCCAGCAGCTTAGCGGGACAGGGATCATACGAGCAGCATTTT
TRBD1,-,TRBV9,TRBJ2-1,CASSRIPGGSFNEQFF,TGTGCCAGCAGCCGAATACCAGGGGGATCCTTCAATGAGCAGTTCTTC
-,-,TRBV20-1,TRBJ2-7,CSAIPGRTHQQYF,TGCAGTGCTATTCCAGGGAGGACCCACCAGCAGTACTTC
-,-,TRBV6-6,TRBJ1-2,CASSYAMGIRGYTF,TGTGCCAGCAGTTACGCAATGGGGATACGTGGCTACACCTTC
-,-,TRBV5-4,TRBJ1-4,CASSLARRDEKLFF,TGTGCCAGCAGCTTAGCGAGACGGGATGAAAAACTGTTTTTT
TRBD2,-,TRBV29-1,TRBJ2-3,CSVNIGGGGAADTQYF,TGCAGCGTCAACATCGGGGGGGGGGGAGCAGCAGATACGCAGTATTTT
TRBD1,many,TRBV20-1,TRBJ1-2,CSADEGAGYGYTF,TGCAGTGCTGACGAGGGGGCTGGCTATGGCTACACCTTC
-,few,TRBV19,TRBJ1-6,CASGRQIRNSPLHF,TGTGCCAGTGGACGACAAATTCGGAATTCACCCCTCCACTTT
-,-,TRBV9,TRBJ2-2,CASSVVVGPYTEQLFF,TGTGCCAGCAGCGTAGTGGTGGGCCCGTACACTGAGCAGCTGTTTTTT
-,-,TRBV10-1,TRBJ2-2,CASSTGTITDELFF,TGCGCCAGCAGTACCGGGACAATCACCGACGAGCTGTTTTTT
-,-,TRBV7-8,TRBJ1-2,CASSEFPAGKHGYTF,TGTGCCAGCAGTGAATTCCCGGCAGGGAAGCATGGCTACACCTTC
-,-,TRBV12-3/TRBV12-4,TRBJ2-7,CASTLEGRQANEQYF,TGTGCCAGCACATTAGAGGGCAGACAAGCAAACGAGCAGTACTTC